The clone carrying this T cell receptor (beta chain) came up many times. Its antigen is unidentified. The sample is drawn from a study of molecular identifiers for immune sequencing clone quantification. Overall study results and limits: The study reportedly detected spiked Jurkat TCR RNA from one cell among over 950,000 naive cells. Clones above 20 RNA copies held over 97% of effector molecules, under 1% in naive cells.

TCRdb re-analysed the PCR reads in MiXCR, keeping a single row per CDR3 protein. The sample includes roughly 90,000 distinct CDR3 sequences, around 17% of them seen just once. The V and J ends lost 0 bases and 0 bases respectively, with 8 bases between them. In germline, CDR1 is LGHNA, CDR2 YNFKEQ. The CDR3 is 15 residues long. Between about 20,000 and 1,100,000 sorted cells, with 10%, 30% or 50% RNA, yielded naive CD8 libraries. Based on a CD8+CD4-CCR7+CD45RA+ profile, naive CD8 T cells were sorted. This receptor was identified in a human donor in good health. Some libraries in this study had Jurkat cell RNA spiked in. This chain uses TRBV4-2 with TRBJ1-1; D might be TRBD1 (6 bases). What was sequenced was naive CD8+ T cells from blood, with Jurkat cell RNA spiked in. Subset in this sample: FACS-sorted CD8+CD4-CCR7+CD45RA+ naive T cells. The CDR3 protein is CASSQDRGMNTEAFF. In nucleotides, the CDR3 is TGTGCCAGCAGCCAAGACAGGGGCATGAACACTGAAGCTTTCTTT.